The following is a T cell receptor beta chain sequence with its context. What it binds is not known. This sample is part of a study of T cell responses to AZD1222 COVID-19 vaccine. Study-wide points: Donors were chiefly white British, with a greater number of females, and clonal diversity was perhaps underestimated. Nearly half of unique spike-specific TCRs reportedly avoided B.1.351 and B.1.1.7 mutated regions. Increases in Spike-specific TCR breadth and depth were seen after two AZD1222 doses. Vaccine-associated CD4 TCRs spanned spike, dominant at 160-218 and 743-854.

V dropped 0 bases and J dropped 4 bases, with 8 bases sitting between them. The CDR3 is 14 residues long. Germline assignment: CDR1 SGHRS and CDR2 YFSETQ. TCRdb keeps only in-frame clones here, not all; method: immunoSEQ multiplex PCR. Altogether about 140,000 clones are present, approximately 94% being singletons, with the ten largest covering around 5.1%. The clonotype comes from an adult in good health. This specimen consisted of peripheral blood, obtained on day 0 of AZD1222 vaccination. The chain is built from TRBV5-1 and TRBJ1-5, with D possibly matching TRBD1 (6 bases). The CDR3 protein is CASSLGDINQPQHF. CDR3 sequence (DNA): TGCGCCAGCAGCTTGGGGGACATTAATCAGCCCCAGCATTTT.